The rows below give T cell receptor beta chains drawn from one sample of a study of blood T cell repertoires in COVID-19. The assay was immunoSEQ multiplex PCR, and TCRdb's table has in-frame clones only and misses some. The sample includes tens of thousands of clones, 82% of them seen just once. Sequencing used peripheral blood. The receptors shown here come from a man in his forties or fifties with active or convalescent COVID-19. The conserved cysteine and the conserved F or W are not part of the CDR3 here. A D gene is named only where the DNA matches it firmly.

D gene,J gene,V gene,CDR3 protein
TRBD1,TRBJ1-6,TRBV5-3,ARSDRTGESSPLH
TRBD1,TRBJ2-3,TRBV4-3,ASSQGHPGTGVGDTQY
.,TRBJ1-2,TRBV18,ASSPGQRGGYT
.,TRBJ1-2,TRBV28,ASSFLSYGYT
.,TRBJ2-5,TRBV29-1,SVPGGGALQETQY
.,TRBJ1-5,TRBV27,ASSLKGVGQPQH
.,TRBJ2-3,TRBV5-1,ASSETIYISTDTQY
.,TRBJ1-1,TRBV6-2/TRBV6-3,ASSYGGAEVTEAF
TRBD2,TRBJ2-1,TRBV18,ASSPAGGSYNEQF
TRBD2,TRBJ2-3,TRBV5-4,ASSLSRTSGSTDTQY
.,TRBJ2-3,TRBV3-1/TRBV3-2,ASSRLGEDTQY
.,TRBJ1-5,TRBV4-1,ASSQNSYSNQPQH
TRBD2,TRBJ2-3,TRBV27,ASSFFSGGSDTQY
.,TRBJ1-3,TRBV6-5,ASSDWFSGNTIY